Listed below are T cell receptor beta chains from one sample, sequenced in a study of T cell repertoires in cytomegalovirus infection. TCRdb redid the calling of the reads with MiXCR, one entry per CDR3 protein. The profile shows 830,000 or so distinct CDR3 sequences, 30% to 35% of them singletons. No antigens are known for them. Sequencing used cultured CD8+ T cells from PBMCs, obtained from culture after CMV antigen stimulation. All receptors come from a human donor in good health (CMV status not recorded). Some clones in this sample may be carry-over from other donors' samples. Each CDR3 is given with its conserved first and last residue. A D gene is named only where the DNA matches it firmly. A row's size may be missing; if present it is once, few, many or a size class.

clone size: NA; D gene: NA; J gene: TRBJ2-1; V gene: TRBV7-9; CDR3 protein: CASSLTEGHHYNEQFF; CDR3 DNA: TGTGCCAGCAGCTTAACGGAGGGGCATCACTACAATGAGCAGTTCTTC
clone size: many; D gene: TRBD1; J gene: TRBJ1-5; V gene: TRBV7-9; CDR3 protein: CASSLEVQGDQPQHF; CDR3 DNA: TGTGCCAGCAGCTTAGAGGTCCAGGGGGATCAGCCCCAGCATTTT
clone size: NA; D gene: TRBD1; J gene: TRBJ2-5; V gene: TRBV9; CDR3 protein: CASSVLQGVLETQYF; CDR3 DNA: TGTGCCAGCAGCGTACTACAGGGGGTTTTGGAGACCCAGTACTTC
clone size: few; D gene: NA; J gene: TRBJ1-1; V gene: TRBV19; CDR3 protein: CASNPDSLWLTEAFF; CDR3 DNA: TGTGCCAGTAACCCGGACAGTCTTTGGCTTACTGAAGCTTTCTTT
clone size: NA; D gene: TRBD1; J gene: TRBJ2-1; V gene: TRBV7-9; CDR3 protein: CASSGRQGPYYNEQFF; CDR3 DNA: TGTGCCAGCAGCGGCCGACAGGGGCCCTACTACAATGAGCAGTTCTTC
clone size: NA; D gene: TRBD1; J gene: TRBJ1-2; V gene: TRBV15; CDR3 protein: CATSPRDSLYGYTF; CDR3 DNA: TGTGCCACCAGCCCCCGGGACAGTCTTTATGGCTACACCTTC
clone size: NA; D gene: NA; J gene: TRBJ1-4; V gene: TRBV6-2/TRBV6-3; CDR3 protein: CASSYRLGAGGKVSNEKLFF; CDR3 DNA: TGTGCCAGCAGTTACCGACTCGGAGCAGGCGGGAAGGTTTCTAATGAAAAACTGTTTTTT
clone size: NA; D gene: TRBD2; J gene: TRBJ2-1; V gene: TRBV4-1; CDR3 protein: CASSPPSGGDEQFF; CDR3 DNA: TGCGCCAGCAGCCCCCCTAGCGGGGGAGATGAGCAGTTCTTC
clone size: NA; D gene: NA; J gene: TRBJ1-6; V gene: TRBV5-4; CDR3 protein: CASSSYYHTENSPLHF; CDR3 DNA: TGTGCCAGCAGCTCCTACTATCATACGGAGAATTCACCCCTCCACTTT
clone size: once; D gene: TRBD1; J gene: TRBJ1-2; V gene: TRBV27; CDR3 protein: CASSFTDRGYGYTF; CDR3 DNA: TGTGCCAGCAGTTTCACGGACAGGGGCTATGGCTACACCTTC
clone size: NA; D gene: NA; J gene: TRBJ2-3; V gene: TRBV27; CDR3 protein: CASSLSFGVTFTEAPSTDTQYF; CDR3 DNA: TGTGCCAGCAGTTTATCTTTCGGCGTTACCTTTACTGAGGCCCCTAGCACAGATACGCAGTATTTT
clone size: NA; D gene: NA; J gene: TRBJ2-1; V gene: TRBV11-3; CDR3 protein: CTSRRKGENEQFF; CDR3 DNA: TGTACCAGCAGGAGGAAAGGGGAAAATGAGCAGTTCTTC
clone size: NA; D gene: NA; J gene: TRBJ2-2; V gene: TRBV7-8; CDR3 protein: CASKREETGELFF; CDR3 DNA: TGTGCCAGCAAAAGGGAGGAGACCGGGGAGCTGTTTTTT
clone size: NA; D gene: NA; J gene: TRBJ2-7; V gene: TRBV29-1; CDR3 protein: CSVVLGMKLSEQYF; CDR3 DNA: TGCAGCGTTGTTCTGGGAATGAAACTCTCCGAGCAGTACTTC
clone size: NA; D gene: NA; J gene: TRBJ1-2; V gene: TRBV27; CDR3 protein: CATQAGYGYTF; CDR3 DNA: TGTGCCACCCAGGCAGGGTATGGCTACACCTTC
clone size: NA; D gene: NA; J gene: TRBJ1-5; V gene: TRBV15; CDR3 protein: CATSRGRSNQPQHF; CDR3 DNA: TGTGCCACCAGCCGAGGACGTAGCAATCAGCCCCAGCATTTT
clone size: few; D gene: NA; J gene: TRBJ1-5; V gene: TRBV5-8; CDR3 protein: CASSLLGWGNQPQHF; CDR3 DNA: TGTGCCAGCAGCTTGTTGGGGTGGGGCAATCAGCCCCAGCATTTT
clone size: few; D gene: NA; J gene: TRBJ1-5; V gene: TRBV6-2/TRBV6-3; CDR3 protein: CASSPRTDSNQPQHF; CDR3 DNA: TGTGCCAGCAGCCCACGGACAGATAGCAATCAGCCCCAGCATTTT
clone size: many; D gene: NA; J gene: TRBJ2-7; V gene: TRBV7-2; CDR3 protein: CASSPGTFPYEQYF; CDR3 DNA: TGTGCCAGCAGCCCCGGGACATTTCCCTACGAGCAGTACTTC